This T cell receptor (beta chain) was recorded in a study of blood T cells in healthy people across ages. The CDR3 spans 14 residues. The J segment lost 5 bases and the V segment lost 2 bases, leaving 0 bases of the junction unmatched. Germline V lookup: CDR1 MDHEN, CDR2 SYDVKM. This clonotype appeared many times. A sample-barcoded 5' primer and a J-beta primer mix were used in a second PCR of about 7 to 12 cycles. TCRdb itself ran the 5' RACE reads through MiXCR, one entry per CDR3 protein. The sample holds about 1 million distinct CDR3 sequences; 25% are singletons and the top ten take around 0.75%. These data are also associated with another study on T cells of mothers and their children.

The sequenced material came from blood. The origin of this receptor is a girl aged 2 to 9 in good health. The chain recombines TRBV28 with TRBJ1-6, with 7 bases matching TRBD1. DNA for the CDR3: TGTGCCAGCAGTTTAGGACAGGATAATTCACCCCTCCACTTT. It encodes CASSLGQDNSPLHF.